This T cell receptor beta chain originates from a study of blood T cells in healthy people across ages. Primers used in a second PCR of roughly 7 to 11 cycles were a sample-barcoded 5' primer and a J-beta primer mix. MiXCR, run by TCRdb on the 5' RACE reads, gives a single entry per CDR3 protein. The repertoire consists of approximately 780,000 distinct CDR3 sequences, with 25% to 30% occurring once and the leading ten covering about 3%. The CDR3 contains 14 residues. Germline loops: CDR1 MDHEN, CDR2 SYDVKM. In addition, the sample was reused for a study of T cells of mothers and their children.

Sample: blood. The V gene is TRBV28, the J gene TRBJ2-5; D gene ambiguous. The J call may be mistaken, given a closer DNA end match to TRBJ2-1. This TCR derives from a boy younger than 18 in good health. The CDR3 sequence is CASSSLGFYNEQFF. As DNA, the CDR3 is TGTGCCAGCAGTTCGTTAGGCTTCTACAATGAGCAGTTCTTC.